This T cell receptor beta chain comes out of a study of T-cell memory formation after mild COVID-19. Study summary: Largely, TCR clusters stayed within a single donor.

This clonotype was recorded a few times. Antigen unknown. The study, taken as a whole, reports: There were some responding clones in pre-infection memory, which suggested that cross-reactive memory had joined. Clones shrinking between day 15 and 85 showed a balanced CD4/CD8 split, and those that grew later tilted toward CD4+.

The CDR3 runs to 13 residues. The V gene lost 8 bases and the J gene lost 0 bases, with 9 bases spanning the gap. The V gene's germline CDR1 is MNHNS and CDR2 SASEGT. From the 5' RACE reads, TCRdb called clonotypes with MiXCR, one entry per CDR3 protein. The sample holds around 310,000 distinct CDR3 sequences; more than 13% are singletons and the top ten take over 20%. This TCR was recovered from a man aged 18 to 35 who had mild COVID-19 (a few samples of this study predate the infection). Cell type and time point are not known. The rearrangement joins TRBV6-1 to TRBJ2-3; D is possibly TRBD2 (6 bases). Sequenced material: PBMCs or a T cell subset sorted from them (not recorded which). The CDR3 DNA reads TGTGCCAGCCGGGACTCTAGCACAGATACGCAGTATTTT. This translates into CASRDSSTDTQYF.